These 20 T cell receptor beta chains came from one sample sequenced in a study of siplizumab effects on memory and regulatory T cells (dated by TCRdb to about 2019). The library was built by means of the immunoSEQ multiplex PCR assay. Drawn from immuneACCESS, this table holds only the in-frame rearrangements with V and J called that TCRdb kept. Clones are partly lost; checked studies trace under half to an unresolved V gene and leave the rest unexplained. The sample data list about 50,000 clones, and about 88% of these were observed just once. Approximately 0.3% of the sample comes from the top ten. The sample taken for sequencing was naive CD8+ T cells sorted from blood. This specimen's cell subset or site label, per the study, means: unstimulated naive T cells. The receptor source for this set is a human donor in good health.

The chain recombines TRBV6-5 with TRBJ2-2; maybe TRBD1 (5 bases). The CDR3 contains 16 residues. Germline CDR1 reads MNHEY; CDR2 reads SVGAGI. V lost 1 base, J lost 0 bases, and 9 bases lay in between. CDR3 sequence (DNA): TGTGCCAGCAGTTACTGGGTGGGGCCGAACACCGGGGAGCTGTTTTTT. Protein product: CASSYWVGPNTGELFF.

The chain links TRBV4-1 to TRBJ2-3; D unclear. The CDR3 consists of 14 residues. The ends were cut back, 1 base at V and 8 bases at J, with 13 bases in the middle. Germline CDR1 MGHRA, CDR2 YSYEKL. CDR3 loop: CASSQGLPVFTQYF. CDR3 bases: TGCGCCAGCAGCCAAGGTCTCCCTGTCTTTACGCAGTATTTT.

There are a few counts of this clone. CDR3 sequence (DNA): TGTGCCAGCAGGCGGGGTGAGCTTGGCTACACCTTC. Translated: CASRRGELGYTF. This chain links TRBV7-9 with TRBJ1-2, with D hard to call. The germline gives CDR1 SEHNR, CDR2 FQNEAQ (reference sequence). Deletions cut 6 bases from V and 7 bases from J, with 12 bases between. CDR3 length: 12 amino acids. Full variable domain (outside the CDR3, taken from reference TRBV7-9 and TRBJ1-2): DTGVSQNPRHKITKRGQNVTFRCDPISEHNRLYWYRQTLGQGPEFLTYFQNEAQLEKSRLLSDRFSAERPKGSFSTLEIQRTEQGDSAMYLCASRRGELGYTFGSGTRLTVV.

CDR3 bases: TGTGCCAGCAGTGATTCACACGGGATAGGGTCGGTCACCGGGGAGCTGTTTTTT. This gives the protein CASSDSHGIGSVTGELFF. The chain carries TRBV25-1 and TRBJ2-2, with a possible D match to TRBD2 (5 bases). Trimming took 3 bases from V and 4 from J, leaving 21 bases between them. Germline V gives CDR1 MGHDK, CDR2 SYGVNS. This CDR3 comprises 18 residues.

In this sample, this clone turned up a few times. The rearrangement links TRBV4-1 to TRBJ1-1; the match to TRBD1 covers 11 bases. Per the germline V gene, CDR1 is MGHRA and CDR2 is YSYEKL. This CDR3 has 15 amino acids. V was clipped by 1 base and J by 3 bases; unmatched bases: 1. The CDR3 DNA reads as TGCGCCAGCAGCCAAGGGACAGGGGGCTACACTGAAGCTTTCTTT. This translates into CASSQGTGGYTEAFF.

The rearrangement uses TRBV6-5 and TRBJ2-2; D is unresolved. V gave up 9 bases and J gave up 4 bases, with 18 bases separating them. This CDR3 has 15 residues. Germline CDR1 is MNHEY and CDR2 is SVGAGI. In DNA, the CDR3 is TGTGCCAGTGCGCCCACCCTGGTGGTCACCGGGGAGCTGTTTTTT. Translated: CASAPTLVVTGELFF.

The chain employs TRBV7-3 and TRBJ2-7; D not certain. V lost 4 bases to trimming and J lost 3 bases, with 7 bases between them. The CDR3 length is 12 residues. Germline V gene lookup returns CDR1 SGHTA and CDR2 FQGTGA. In nucleotides, the CDR3 is TGTGCCAGCAGCTCAAACGGCTACGAGCAGTACTTC. It yields the protein CASSSNGYEQYF. The full variable domain, in which reference TRBV7-3 and TRBJ2-7 provide the parts outside the CDR3, is GAGVSQTPSNKVTEKGKYVELRCDPISGHTALYWYRQSLGQGPEFLIYFQGTGAADDSGLPNDRFFAVRPEGSVSTLKIQRTERGDSAVYLCASSSNGYEQYFGPGTRLTVT.

J is TRBJ1-4 and V is TRBV2; 7 nucleotides align to TRBD1. CDR3 length equals 17 residues. V dropped 8 bases and J dropped 0; count of bases not matched to a gene: 12. Germline V gene sequence: CDR1 SNHLY, CDR2 FYNNEI. The CDR3 coding sequence is TGTGCCAGCCGCCTTGAGGGGGCAAGGACAACTAATGAAAAACTGTTTTTT. Translated, it gives CASRLEGARTTNEKLFF. The full variable domain, completed using reference TRBV2 and TRBJ1-4, is EPEVTQTPSHQVTQMGQEVILRCVPISNHLYFYWYRQILGQKVEFLVSFYNNEISEKSEIFDDQFSVERPDGSNFTLKIRSTKLEDSAMYFCASRLEGARTTNEKLFFGSGTQLSVL.

The J gene is TRBJ2-1, the V gene TRBV19; D might be TRBD1 or TRBD2, each matching 6 bases. Germline CDR1 reads LNHDA; CDR2 reads SQIVND (reference sequence). V was cut by 5 bases and J by 2 bases, with 10 bases left in between. This CDR3 region has 14 residues. The chain's CDR3 is CASSEGGTYNEQFF. The DNA for the CDR3 is TGTGCCAGTAGTGAGGGGGGCACCTACAATGAGCAGTTCTTC.

The chain uses TRBV10-3 and TRBJ2-5; D is tentatively TRBD1 or TRBD2 (6 bases each). From germline, CDR1 is ENHRY and CDR2 SYGVKD. The CDR3 runs 16 residues. With 6 bases removed from V and 2 bases from J, the gap between germline ends came to 19 bases. DNA for the CDR3: TGTGCCATCAGCGGACCACTCGGAGGGGGACAAGAGACCCAGTACTTC. This codes for CAISGPLGGGQETQYF.

DNA of the CDR3: TGTGCCAGCAGCACCTGGACAGGAGTTAACACCGGGGAGCTGTTTTTT. The encoded protein is CASSTWTGVNTGELFF. The genes are TRBV7-2 and TRBJ2-2; 7 bases are shared with TRBD1. Trimming cost V 5 bases and J 2 bases; bases outside gene matches: 8. Germline V lookup: CDR1 SGHTA, CDR2 FQGNSA. The CDR3 totals 16 residues.

The genes are TRBV19 and TRBJ2-7, with TRBD1 as a possible D gene (6 bases). The CDR3 contains 15 residues. V was trimmed by 3 bases and J by 2 bases, leaving 14 bases between them. Germline V gene sequence: CDR1 LNHDA, CDR2 SQIVND (reference sequence). CDR3 coding DNA: TGTGCCAGTAGTATGTCCCAGGGGCAAGCCTACGAGCAGTACTTC. This encodes CASSMSQGQAYEQYF. Full variable domain (outside the CDR3, taken from reference TRBV19 and TRBJ2-7): DGGITQSPKYLFRKEGQNVTLSCEQNLNHDAMYWYRQDPGQGLRLIYYSQIVNDFQKGDIAEGYSVSREKKESFPLTVTSAQKNPTAFYLCASSMSQGQAYEQYFGPGTRLTVT.

The rearrangement joins TRBV7-3 to TRBJ1-1; D is unresolved. The CDR3 loop spans 13 amino acids. The V end was cut by 0 bases, the J end by 3 bases, with 5 bases between. Germline V gives CDR1 SGHTA, CDR2 FQGTGA. The CDR3 loop is CASSLTGDTEAFF. In DNA, the CDR3 is TGTGCCAGCAGCTTAACTGGGGACACTGAAGCTTTCTTT.

The chain joins TRBV4-1 to TRBJ2-2; D is unclear. There are 14 residues in the CDR3. Germline CDR1 is MGHRA and CDR2 is YSYEKL. The V end lost 2 bases, the J end lost 1 base, and 5 bases lay between the germline ends. The CDR3 reads CASSQLGNTGELFF. The CDR3 DNA sequence: TGCGCCAGCAGCCAACTGGGGAACACCGGGGAGCTGTTTTTT.

This chain uses TRBV7-9 with TRBJ2-1, with D unclear. Germline CDR1 is SEHNR and CDR2 is FQNEAQ (reference sequence). CDR3 length: 14 amino acids. V lost 5 bases and J lost 5, with 13 bases in between. The CDR3 bases are TGTGCCAGCAGCCCAGACTGGGTCGACAATGAGCAGTTCTTC. Translating it yields CASSPDWVDNEQFF.

The chain recombines TRBV19 with TRBJ1-2; no reliable D call. The CDR3 is 12 residues long. Germline loops: CDR1 LNHDA, CDR2 SQIVND (reference sequence). Trimming took off 11 bases at V and 8 bases at J, with 18 bases between the two ends. The CDR3 loop reads CAAGMGNLGYTF. DNA for the CDR3: TGTGCCGCGGGGATGGGGAACTTGGGCTACACCTTC.

The V and J genes are TRBV5-6 and TRBJ2-3; no clear D. The length of the CDR3 is 12 residues. With 3 bases removed from V and 2 bases from J, the gap between germline ends came to 4 bases. CDR1 and CDR2 from the germline V gene are SGHDT and YYEEEE. CDR3 nucleotides: TGTGCCAGCAGCTACTACACAGATACGCAGTATTTT. This gives the protein CASSYYTDTQYF.

V gene TRBV7-6 combines with J gene TRBJ2-7; 8 bases align to TRBD1. V trimming: 5 bases; J trimming: 6 bases; junction bases outside the gene matches: 3. CDR3 length equals 12 residues. The germline gives CDR1 SGHVS, CDR2 FNYEAQ. The CDR3 loop reads CASSRTGTEQYF. CDR3 nucleotide sequence: TGTGCCAGCAGCCGGACAGGGACCGAGCAGTACTTC.

The V gene is TRBV18, the J gene TRBJ2-7, with 8 bases lining up with TRBD2. The CDR3 is made up of 15 amino acids. Per germline, CDR1 KGHSH and CDR2 LQKENI. The ends lost 3 bases at V and 3 bases at J; junction bases unmatched: 7. CDR3 loop: CASSPQTSELYEQYF. The CDR3 nucleotides read TGTGCCAGCTCACCCCAGACTAGCGAGCTCTACGAGCAGTACTTC. Looking up the rest from reference TRBV18 and TRBJ2-7 gives the full variable domain: NAGVMQNPRHLVRRRGQEARLRCSPMKGHSHVYWYRQLPEEGLKFMVYLQKENIIDESGMPKERFSAEFPKEGPSILRIQQVVRGDSAAYFCASSPQTSELYEQYFGPGTRLTVT.

The rearrangement joins TRBV4-1 to TRBJ2-7; 9 bases fit TRBD1. V shed 2 bases, J shed 7 bases, and the junction held 12 bases outside the gene matches. The CDR3 is made up of 16 amino acids. Germline V gene lookup returns CDR1 MGHRA and CDR2 YSYEKL. This CDR3 is CASSQPRDRVSGEQYF. The CDR3 region has the DNA TGCGCCAGCAGCCAACCCCGGGACAGGGTTTCGGGGGAGCAGTACTTC.